A single sample gave rise to the 30 T cell receptor beta chains below, sequenced in a study of shared T cell receptors in the human thymus. Libraries were prepared by immunoSEQ multiplex PCR; TCRdb keeps only in-frame clonotypes and omits some of them. The data hold about 500,000 clones, with 75% to 85% observed a single time. The sample was also linked to a second study, of human thymus T cells.

Sequencing used thymocytes. Receptors originate from a boy less than two years old with a congenital heart defect.

V is TRBV7-9 and J is TRBJ2-7; tentative D call: TRBD1 (5 bases). The CDR3 runs to 14 residues. With 1 base removed from V and 5 bases from J, the gap between germline ends came to 12 bases. Germline V gene lookup returns CDR1 SEHNR and CDR2 FQNEAQ (reference sequence). CDR3 sequence: CASSLGSQGHEQYF. The CDR3 nucleotides are TGTGCCAGCAGCTTAGGGTCCCAGGGCCACGAGCAGTACTTC.

Only a few counts were recorded for this clone. This CDR3 is CSARMGKGYEQYF. In DNA form, the CDR3 reads TGCAGCGCCCGAATGGGCAAAGGCTACGAGCAGTACTTC. V gene TRBV29-1 combines with J gene TRBJ2-7; D unresolved. The CDR3 consists of 13 residues. Germline V gene sequence: CDR1 SQVTM, CDR2 ANQGSEA. Trimming cost V 7 bases and J 3 bases, with 16 bases left between them.

V gene TRBV4-3 combines with J gene TRBJ2-3; 9 positions agree with TRBD1. J lost 5 bases, V lost 3 bases, and 3 bases had no gene match. The CDR3 is made up of 14 amino acids. Germline V CDR1 and CDR2: LGHNA, YSLEER. The CDR3 loop reads CASSHGQGLDTQYF. The DNA of the CDR3 is TGCGCCAGCAGCCACGGACAGGGGTTAGATACGCAGTATTTT.

The V call is TRBV4-1, the J call TRBJ2-7, with D possibly TRBD2 on 6 matching bases. Germline CDR1 and CDR2: MGHRA and YSYEKL. Trimming shortened V by 4 bases and J by 1 base, and 17 bases separated the two germline ends. The CDR3 sequence is 16 residues long. Here the CDR3 DNA reads TGCGCCAGCAGCCCCGGCACCGGGACTCCTTCCTACGAGCAGTACTTC. It encodes CASSPGTGTPSYEQYF.

The gene calls are TRBV7-2 and TRBJ2-3, with 8 nucleotides matching TRBD2. Germline values: CDR1 SGHTA, CDR2 FQGNSA. This CDR3 contains 18 residues. Unmatched junction bases numbered 14, after V lost 2 bases and J lost 4 bases. In nucleotides, the CDR3 is TGTGCCAGCAGCTTATTGGCCCTGGTTGCGGGGGGTGCAGATACGCAGTATTTT. Translated: CASSLLALVAGGADTQYF.

The rearrangement joins TRBV4-3 to TRBJ1-2; 7 bases fit TRBD1. The CDR3 extends over 16 amino acids. Germline CDR1 reads LGHNA; CDR2 reads YSLEER. V lost 3 bases, J lost 0 bases, and 7 bases stayed unmatched. This CDR3 reads CASSQIKGAPNYGYTF. CDR3 DNA sequence: TGCGCCAGCAGCCAGATAAAGGGGGCCCCTAACTATGGCTACACCTTC.

The chain is built from TRBV10-3 and TRBJ2-7; 9 bases fit TRBD1. The CDR3 loop spans 14 amino acids. Trimming at V came to 8 bases and at J to 2 bases, leaving 7 bases not matched to a gene. The V gene's germline CDR1 is ENHRY and CDR2 SYGVKD. The CDR3 spells CAIGGDREPYEQYF. In nucleotides, the CDR3 is TGTGCCATCGGGGGGGACAGGGAACCCTACGAGCAGTACTTC.

The chain links TRBV11-3 to TRBJ1-2, with 7 bases identical to TRBD1. Per germline, CDR1 SGHNT and CDR2 YENEEA. Unmatched junction bases numbered 11, after V lost 5 bases and J lost 8 bases. The CDR3 consists of 14 residues. This CDR3 is CASSDSEGARGYTF. CDR3 in DNA: TGTGCCAGCAGCGATTCGGAGGGGGCGCGGGGCTACACCTTC.

This rearrangement joins TRBV11-2 to TRBJ2-6, with TRBD2 identical over 8 bases. V was clipped by 2 bases and J by 7 bases; unmatched bases: 16. This CDR3 spans 19 amino acids. Germline V CDR1 and CDR2: SGHAT, FQNNGV. The CDR3 DNA is TGTGCCAGCAGCTTATTCCAGCGGGAGCGGGCCCGTCTTGCCAACGTCCTGACTTTC. Protein sequence: CASSLFQRERARLANVLTF.

In its sample, this clone was seen a few times. The chain joins TRBV4-3 to TRBJ1-5; D might be TRBD1 (5 bases). CDR1 and CDR2 (germline): LGHNA, YSLEER. The CDR3 covers 19 residues. V was shortened by 0 bases and J by 0 bases, with 18 bases between the two germline ends. Written as DNA, the CDR3 is TGCGCCAGCAGCCAAGATTGGCAGGGCTCTCATCATAGCAATCAGCCCCAGCATTTT. Translating gives CASSQDWQGSHHSNQPQHF.

The count of this clone is one. The chain joins TRBV7-3 to TRBJ2-3, with TRBD1 as a possible D gene (5 bases). Germline CDR1 is SGHTA and CDR2 is FQGTGA. The CDR3 extends over 17 amino acids. Trimming took off 5 bases at V and 2 bases at J, with 20 bases between the two ends. The CDR3 spells CASSPDSPLSFTDTQYF. The CDR3 coding sequence is TGTGCCAGCAGCCCTGACAGTCCCTTATCATTCACAGATACGCAGTATTTT.

The chain joins TRBV7-8 to TRBJ2-1; TRBD2 matches at 9 bases. Germline trimming cut 2 bases from V and 3 bases from J; bases unmatched to any gene: 2. CDR1 is SGHVS, CDR2 FQNEAQ, per germline. The CDR3 covers 15 residues. CDR3 DNA: TGTGCCAGCAGCTTACTAGCGGGAAACTACAATGAGCAGTTCTTC. This codes for CASSLLAGNYNEQFF.

This clone was detected a few times. V usage is TRBV14 and J usage is TRBJ2-3; 9 nucleotides align to TRBD2. There are 17 residues in the CDR3. J lost 6 bases, V lost 0 bases, and 10 bases had no gene match. Germline assignment: CDR1 SGHDN and CDR2 FVKESK. This CDR3 reads CASSQEVALAGWDTQYF. The DNA of the CDR3 is TGTGCCAGCAGCCAAGAAGTGGCCCTAGCGGGATGGGATACGCAGTATTTT.

V is TRBV4-1 and J is TRBJ2-5; D is uncertain. The germline V gene has CDR1 MGHRA and CDR2 YSYEKL. V was shortened by 0 bases and J by 7 bases, with 12 bases between the two germline ends. The CDR3 is 14 residues long. CDR3 nucleotide sequence: TGCGCCAGCAGCCAAGATCCGGGTATGGGGACCCAGTACTTC. It is translated as CASSQDPGMGTQYF.

The chain combines TRBV13 with TRBJ2-3; 8 nucleotides line up with TRBD2. There are 16 residues in the CDR3. Germline values: CDR1 PRHDT, CDR2 FYEKMQ (reference sequence). V gave up 4 bases and J gave up 0 bases; unmatched junction bases: 6. The CDR3 DNA follows: TGTGCCAGCAGCTCAACACTAGCGGCTAGCACAGATACGCAGTATTTT. The encoded protein is CASSSTLAASTDTQYF.

The chain recombines TRBV6-1 with TRBJ1-2, with D uncertain. V lost 1 base and J 8 bases, leaving 11 bases between the germline ends. The CDR3 has 13 residues. CDR1 MNHNS and CDR2 SASEGT come from the germline V gene. In DNA, the CDR3 is TGTGCCAGCAGTGAAGGAAGGCGGTGGGGCTACACCTTC. It is translated as CASSEGRRWGYTF.

V usage is TRBV25-1 and J usage is TRBJ2-5; 12 positions match TRBD1. The CDR3 has 15 amino acids. The germline V gene has CDR1 MGHDK and CDR2 SYGVNS. V lost 10 bases and J lost 5; bases outside the gene matches: 11. DNA of the CDR3: TGTGCCACCACCCGGGGGACAGGGGGCTGGGAGACCCAGTACTTC. This translates into CATTRGTGGWETQYF.

The V and J genes are TRBV29-1 and TRBJ2-5, with TRBD2 matching 12 bases. The V and J ends lost 2 bases and 4 bases, in that order; junction bases with no gene match: 5. From germline, CDR1 is SQVTM and CDR2 ANQGSEA. This CDR3 has 15 residues. This CDR3 is CSVEKASGRGETQYF. CDR3 in DNA: TGCAGCGTTGAAAAGGCTAGCGGGAGGGGAGAGACCCAGTACTTC.

V and J are TRBV6-5 and TRBJ2-7, with TRBD1 matching over 7 bases. The CDR3 runs 16 residues. Trimming cost V 0 bases and J 3 bases; bases outside gene matches: 8. The germline gives CDR1 MNHEY, CDR2 SVGAGI. The CDR3, as DNA: TGTGCCAGCAGTTACTCACTCCGGGACAGTCACTACGAGCAGTACTTC. Translating it yields CASSYSLRDSHYEQYF.

The V gene is TRBV10-1, the J gene TRBJ2-3, with D uncertain. CDR1 and CDR2 (germline): WNHNN, SYGVQD (reference sequence). This CDR3 comprises 15 residues. Trimming shortened V by 2 bases and J by 1 base, and 10 bases separated the two germline ends. The CDR3 is CASSERSERTDTQYF. The CDR3 nucleotides are TGCGCCAGCAGTGAGCGGAGCGAGCGCACAGATACGCAGTATTTT.

The CDR3 coding sequence is TGTGCCAGCAGTTTTCGACTAGCGGGAGGTACCTACGAGCAGTACTTC. Protein: CASSFRLAGGTYEQYF. The gene calls are TRBV27 and TRBJ2-7; the match to TRBD2 covers 13 bases. The ends lost 3 bases at V and 2 bases at J; junction bases unmatched: 4. Germline CDR1 MNHEY, CDR2 SMNVEV (reference sequence). The length of the CDR3 is 16 residues.

The V gene is TRBV5-4, the J gene TRBJ2-5, with TRBD1 identical over 7 bases. Germline CDR1 is SGHNT and CDR2 is YYREEE (reference sequence). After removal of 4 bases from V and 2 bases from J, the junction contained 5 bases not matched to a gene. This CDR3 has 14 residues. CDR3 residues: CASSPRDRQETQYF. CDR3 nucleotides: TGTGCCAGCAGCCCCCGGGACAGACAAGAGACCCAGTACTTC.

This clone has more than one count but fewer than ten. This chain links TRBV12-5 with TRBJ1-1; D might be TRBD1 (6 bases). Trimming pared 11 bases from V and 1 base from J, leaving 14 bases between. The germline CDR1 and CDR2 sequences are LGHNT and FRNRAP. This CDR3 region has 13 residues. The DNA of the CDR3 is TGTGCTGGAAGGTCGACAGGGAACACTGAAGCTTTCTTT. Translating it yields CAGRSTGNTEAFF.

This rearrangement joins TRBV27 to TRBJ1-5; 9 bases map to TRBD1. Germline-derived CDR1 and CDR2 are MNHEY and SMNVEV (reference sequence). The CDR3 extends over 15 amino acids. J was trimmed by 4 bases and V by 5 bases; bases with no gene match: 6. The CDR3, as DNA: TGTGCCAGCAGTGCGAGGACAGGGGAGAATCAGCCCCAGCATTTT. Its protein is CASSARTGENQPQHF.

This clone was recorded once. The V gene is TRBV29-1, the J gene TRBJ2-3; 7 bases line up with TRBD2. Per germline, CDR1 SQVTM and CDR2 ANQGSEA. The trim removed 2 bases at V and 4 bases at J, leaving 12 bases unmatched. The CDR3 covers 16 residues. The CDR3, as DNA: TGCAGCGTTGAATCCCCGGGGAGGGAGGGACCAGATACGCAGTATTTT. Translation gives CSVESPGREGPDTQYF.

The chain combines TRBV25-1 with TRBJ2-5; 11 bases are shared with TRBD1. This CDR3 is 15 amino acids long. CDR1 is MGHDK, CDR2 SYGVNS, per germline. J gave up 5 bases and V 2 bases, and 4 bases lay outside the gene matches. The CDR3 bases are TGTGCCAGCAGTGAAATAGGGACAGGGGGGGAGACCCAGTACTTC. It specifies CASSEIGTGGETQYF.

The chain employs TRBV28 and TRBJ2-7; 8 positions match TRBD1. CDR3 size: 15 residues. Germline V gene lookup returns CDR1 MDHEN and CDR2 SYDVKM. V shed 2 bases and J 2 bases; nucleotides not matched to a gene: 5. CDR3 bases: TGTGCCAGCAGTTTACCGGGACAGGCAGCCTACGAGCAGTACTTC. It specifies CASSLPGQAAYEQYF.

The chain links TRBV28 to TRBJ1-5; 7 positions agree with TRBD1. The V segment lost 5 bases and the J segment 6 bases; nucleotides outside the gene matches: 10. Germline-derived CDR1 and CDR2 are MDHEN and SYDVKM. The CDR3 length is 15 residues. CDR3 bases: TGTGCCAGCAGTGGGAGACAGGGAAGAGGTCAGCCCCAGCATTTT. Residues: CASSGRQGRGQPQHF. The full variable domain, completed using reference TRBV28 and TRBJ1-5, is DVKVTQSSRYLVKRTGEKVFLECVQDMDHENMFWYRQDPGLGLRLIYFSYDVKMKEKGDIPEGYSVSREKKERFSLILESASTNQTSMYLCASSGRQGRGQPQHFGDGTRLSIL.

This chain joins TRBV6-5 and TRBJ2-7, with 7 bases identical to TRBD2. The CDR3 runs to 15 residues. J lost 1 base, V lost 7 bases, and 10 bases had no gene match. Germline values: CDR1 MNHEY, CDR2 SVGAGI. The CDR3 loop is CASTPGRGGSYEQYF. CDR3 coding DNA: TGTGCCAGCACCCCCGGGCGGGGAGGGTCCTACGAGCAGTACTTC.

The chain links TRBV2 to TRBJ2-5; 9 bases align to TRBD2. Germline values: CDR1 SNHLY, CDR2 FYNNEI. The CDR3 totals 18 residues. V shed 4 bases and J 5 bases; nucleotides not matched to a gene: 17. CDR3 protein: CASSAKGVAGVVRETQYF. For the CDR3, the DNA is TGTGCCAGCAGTGCCAAGGGAGTAGCGGGAGTCGTCAGGGAGACCCAGTACTTC. The full variable domain, rest sourced from reference TRBV2 and TRBJ2-5, is EPEVTQTPSHQVTQMGQEVILRCVPISNHLYFYWYRQILGQKVEFLVSFYNNEISEKSEIFDDQFSVERPDGSNFTLKIRSTKLEDSAMYFCASSAKGVAGVVRETQYFGPGTRLLVL.